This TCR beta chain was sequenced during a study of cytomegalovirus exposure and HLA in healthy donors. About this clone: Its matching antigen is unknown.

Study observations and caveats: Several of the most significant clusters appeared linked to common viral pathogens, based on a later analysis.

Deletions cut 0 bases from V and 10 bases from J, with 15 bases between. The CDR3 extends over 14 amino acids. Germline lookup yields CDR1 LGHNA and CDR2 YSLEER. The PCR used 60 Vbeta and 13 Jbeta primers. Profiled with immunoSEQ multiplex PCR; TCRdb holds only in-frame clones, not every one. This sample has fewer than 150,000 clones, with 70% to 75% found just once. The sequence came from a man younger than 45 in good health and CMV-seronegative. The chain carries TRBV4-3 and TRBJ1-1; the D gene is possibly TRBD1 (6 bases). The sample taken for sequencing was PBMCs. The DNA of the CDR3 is TGCGCCAGCAGCCAAGAAACAGGGAGGGGGGGAGCTTTCTTT. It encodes CASSQETGRGGAFF.